Presented here are 10 T cell receptor beta chains from one specimen sequenced in a study of neurological immune-mediated disorders (dated by TCRdb to between 2019 and 2020). The label giving this sample's time point can be read as: technical triplicate 2. The library was made by 5' RACE. Sequencing took place on an Illumina HiSeq 2500. Starting from the raw public reads, TCRdb applied fastp trimming at Q25, assembled clones with MiXCR and retained in-frame beta chains. Every distinct CDR3 protein forms one entry, paired with its most common genes and DNA. Within this sample are roughly 61,000 distinct CDR3 sequences, with approximately 25% of them counted one time only. The biggest ten clones account for about 4.5% of the sample. The sample comprised PBMCs. The receptors stem from a man aged 60 to 69 with HTLV-1-associated myelopathy (HAM/TSP).

This clonotype was counted many times. This chain connects TRBV7-8 to TRBJ2-1; 7 nucleotides line up with TRBD2. The CDR3 covers 15 residues. V trimming: 4 bases; J trimming: 1 base; junction bases outside the gene matches: 4. The germline gives CDR1 SGHVS, CDR2 FQNEAQ. The CDR3 protein is CASSSLGGSYNEQFF. CDR3 bases: TGTGCCAGCAGCTCCCTCGGGGGGTCCTACAATGAGCAGTTCTTC.

The chain is built from TRBV5-6 and TRBJ1-2; unclear D gene. V was trimmed by 4 bases and J by 4 bases, leaving 8 bases between them. CDR3 size: 12 residues. Germline V lookup: CDR1 SGHDT, CDR2 YYEEEE. The CDR3 coding sequence is TGTGCCAGCAGCGGGGATCCCTATGGCTACACCTTC. This gives the protein CASSGDPYGYTF.

This clonotype occurred many times. This chain links TRBV10-2 with TRBJ2-7; 8 nucleotides match TRBD1. The V gene end was trimmed by 6 bases and the J gene end by 3 bases; junction bases not matched to a gene: 7. This CDR3 comprises 14 residues. CDR1 is WSHSY and CDR2 is SAAADI in the germline V gene. The CDR3 region has the DNA TGCGCCAGCAGCGTCGGGACAGGCTACTACGAGCAGTACTTC. Translation: CASSVGTGYYEQYF.

This clonotype is medium-sized by share. The CDR3 DNA reads TGCGCCAGCAGCTGGACGCAAATGACTAGCGGGAGTGCCTCTGGGGCCAACGTCCTGACTTTC. Protein: CASSWTQMTSGSASGANVLTF. The chain links TRBV5-1 to TRBJ2-6; 12 bases agree with TRBD2. Unmatched junction bases numbered 13, after V lost 3 bases and J lost 0 bases. This CDR3 comprises 21 residues. The germline CDR1 and CDR2 sequences are SGHRS and YFSETQ.

By share of the sample, this clonotype is medium-sized. J is TRBJ2-3 and V is TRBV7-9; no definite D call. The CDR3 extends over 15 amino acids. Germline V gene data show CDR1 as SEHNR and CDR2 as FQNEAQ (reference sequence). V was clipped by 4 bases and J by 1 base, with 12 bases between them. CDR3 loop: CASSSDLPGTDTQYF. CDR3 nucleotide sequence: TGTGCCAGCAGCTCGGATCTACCAGGCACAGATACGCAGTATTTT.

This clonotype was observed many times. The J gene is TRBJ2-7, the V gene TRBV5-5; D not certain. Germline CDR1 and CDR2: SGHKS and YYEKEE (reference sequence). This CDR3 contains 17 residues. V was shortened by 1 base and J by 1 base, with 18 bases between the two germline ends. The DNA of the CDR3 is TGTGCCAGCAGCTTGAAGGGTAGTGGTGGCACTTCCTACGAGCAGTACTTC. Amino acids: CASSLKGSGGTSYEQYF.

This clonotype appeared a few times. This sequence joins TRBV20-1 and TRBJ2-1; D uncertain. Germline V CDR1 and CDR2: DFQATT, SNEGSKA (reference sequence). V gave up 0 bases and J gave up 3 bases, with 9 bases separating them. CDR3 length: 14 amino acids. The CDR3 reads CSARDWRNYNEQFF. CDR3 bases: TGCAGTGCTAGAGACTGGCGGAACTACAATGAGCAGTTCTTC.

The chain carries TRBV20-1 and TRBJ2-7; TRBD2 agrees at 8 bases. The junction had 9 bases not matched to a gene; V was cut back by 5 bases and J by 3 bases. Looked up from germline, CDR1 is DFQATT and CDR2 is SNEGSKA (reference sequence). CDR3 length equals 14 residues. The CDR3 coding sequence is TGCAGTGCTTCCAGTGGCGGGGGGTTCTACGAGCAGTACTTC. This gives the protein CSASSGGGFYEQYF.

This clonotype showed up just a few times. Relative to the germline gene, one junction end is altered; a read error may explain this. J is TRBJ2-3 and V is TRBV6-1; a weak D match, TRBD2 (5 bases). This CDR3 comprises 12 residues. Germline V lookup: CDR1 MNHNS, CDR2 SASEGT. The DNA for the CDR3 is TGTGCCAGCAGCGCTAGCAGAGATACGCAGTATTTT. It specifies CASSASRDTQYF.

The table lists this clonotype with many counts. This chain links TRBV6-6 with TRBJ1-1; a weak D match, TRBD1 (6 bases). V lost 6 bases and J 11 bases, leaving 19 bases between the germline ends. Germline CDR1 and CDR2: MNHNY and SVGAGI (reference sequence). CDR3 length: 13 amino acids. The CDR3 is CASRDGGRTGAFF. The CDR3 coding sequence is TGTGCCAGCAGGGATGGGGGGCGGACCGGGGCTTTCTTT.